A selection of T cell receptor beta chains follows, all from one sample in a study of blood T cells in healthy people across ages. TCRdb recomputed calls from the 5' RACE reads with MiXCR, one row per CDR3 protein. The table lists about 620,000 distinct CDR3 sequences, under 25% of them singletons, with approximately 3.6% in the top ten. Material: blood. The receptors stem from a man between 65 and 79 years old in good health. CDR3s include the opening cysteine and the closing phenylalanine or tryptophan. The D gene is left open where the match is weak. Clone size is given for some rows only: seen once, a few or many times, or a class if the clone is expanded.

J: TRBJ2-3; V: TRBV6-1; size: NA; D: TRBD2; CDR3: CASTRIAGNTDTQYF; DNA: TGTGCCAGCACGAGGATAGCGGGAAACACAGATACGCAGTATTTT
J: TRBJ2-2; V: TRBV5-1; size: NA; D: NA; CDR3: CASSSSGASETGELFF; DNA: TGCGCCAGCAGCTCCTCAGGGGCTAGCGAAACCGGGGAGCTGTTTTTT
J: TRBJ1-4; V: TRBV7-9; size: NA; D: NA; CDR3: CASSLGPSSAEKLFF; DNA: TGTGCCAGCAGCTTGGGGCCTTCCTCGGCTGAAAAACTGTTTTTT
J: TRBJ2-1; V: TRBV20-1; size: few; D: NA; CDR3: CSARLLTSSYNEQFF; DNA: TGCAGTGCTAGGTTGTTAACTAGCTCCTACAATGAGCAGTTCTTC
J: TRBJ2-3; V: TRBV7-9; size: few; D: TRBD2; CDR3: CASSLARSGGFLGTDTQYF; DNA: TGTGCCAGCAGCTTAGCGCGGAGCGGGGGTTTCTTGGGCACAGATACGCAGTATTTT
J: TRBJ2-5; V: TRBV12-3/TRBV12-4; size: NA; D: NA; CDR3: CAGSLLGGEETQYF; DNA: TGTGCCGGCAGTTTATTGGGTGGAGAAGAGACCCAGTACTTC
J: TRBJ2-3; V: TRBV12-3/TRBV12-4; size: NA; D: NA; CDR3: CASRPDTQYF; DNA: TGTGCCAGCAGACCAGATACGCAGTATTTT
J: TRBJ2-3; V: TRBV12-3/TRBV12-4; size: NA; D: NA; CDR3: CASRASQNTDTQYF; DNA: TGTGCCAGCAGGGCTAGCCAGAACACAGATACGCAGTATTTC
J: TRBJ2-7; V: TRBV28; size: few; D: NA; CDR3: CASSLAAPSYEQYF; DNA: TGTGCCAGCAGTTTAGCGGCACCCTCCTACGAGCAGTACTTC
J: TRBJ2-5; V: TRBV7-9; size: few; D: NA; CDR3: CASSLVSQNKVYNEQLF; DNA: TGTGCCAGCAGCTTAGTAAGTCAGAATAAGGTCTACAATGAGCAGCTCTTC
J: TRBJ2-5; V: TRBV3-1; size: few; D: NA; CDR3: CASSHSSDLETQYF; DNA: TGTGCCAGCAGCCATTCTAGCGACCTCGAGACCCAGTACTTC
J: TRBJ1-5; V: TRBV6-6; size: few; D: NA; CDR3: CASSYSGGGRNQPQHF; DNA: TGTGCCAGCAGTTACTCTGGAGGTGGCAGAAATCAGCCCCAGCATTTT
J: TRBJ2-2; V: TRBV5-5; size: NA; D: NA; CDR3: CASSLNRVGTGELFF; DNA: TGTGCCAGCAGCTTGAACAGGGTTGGCACCGGGGAGCTGTTTTTT
J: TRBJ2-5; V: TRBV20-1; size: NA; D: NA; CDR3: CSAPDQETQYF; DNA: TGCAGTGCACCAGATCAAGAGACCCAGTACTTC
J: TRBJ2-1; V: TRBV20-1; size: few; D: NA; CDR3: CSAGGRQYNEQFF; DNA: TGCAGTGCTGGTGGGAGACAGTACAATGAGCAGTTCTTC
J: TRBJ2-5; V: TRBV7-9; size: NA; D: TRBD2; CDR3: CASSSLLADPQETQYF; DNA: TGTGCCAGCAGCTCGTTACTAGCGGATCCACAAGAGACCCAGTACTTC
J: TRBJ2-1; V: TRBV6-8; size: NA; D: TRBD1; CDR3: CATWTGANEQFF; DNA: TGTGCCACGTGGACAGGGGCGAATGAGCAGTTCTTC
J: TRBJ2-4; V: TRBV7-9; size: NA; D: TRBD2; CDR3: CASSPRASGSNIQYF; DNA: TGTGCCAGCAGCCCCCGGGCTAGCGGGAGTAACATTCAGTACTTC
J: TRBJ2-5; V: TRBV6-5; size: NA; D: NA; CDR3: CASSLTGTGVDEQCF; DNA: TGTGCCAGCAGCTTAACCGGGACGGGAGTTGACGAGCAGTGCTTC
J: TRBJ2-7; V: TRBV3-1; size: few; D: TRBD2; CDR3: CASSQSQGLGGYEQYF; DNA: TGTGCCAGCAGCCAATCTCAGGGACTAGGAGGGTACGAGCAGTACTTC
J: TRBJ2-3; V: TRBV9; size: NA; D: NA; CDR3: CASKKGPNDGDTQYF; DNA: TGTGCCAGCAAAAAGGGGCCCAACGATGGGGATACGCAGTATTTT
J: TRBJ2-6; V: TRBV21-1; size: NA; D: NA; CDR3: CATTSGGANVLTF; DNA: TGTGCCACCACGTCGGGGGGGGCCAACGTCCTGACTTTC
J: TRBJ2-1; V: TRBV7-2; size: NA; D: TRBD1; CDR3: CASSLEQGAYSEQFF; DNA: TGTGCCAGCAGCTTAGAACAGGGGGCTTACAGTGAGCAGTTCTTC
J: TRBJ2-1; V: TRBV12-3/TRBV12-4; size: NA; D: TRBD2; CDR3: CASSQRGAVQNEQFF; DNA: TGTGCCAGCAGTCAGCGGGGGGCCGTACAAAATGAGCAGTTCTTC